This note documents a single TCR beta chain sequence. Its antigen is unidentified. Method: immunoSEQ multiplex PCR; TCRdb's copy keeps in-frame clones and lacks some. The data hold approximately 30,000 clones, with nearly 95% observed a single time. The data were obtained in a study of chemoradiotherapy in HPV16-positive cancers. In the study overall: A couple of HPV16-positive patients' cells yielded candidate HPV-specific clones and common motifs.

Over chemoradiotherapy, repertoires were sampled more than once. General study results and limits: Functional assays defining HPV-specific T cells used only a couple of HPV16-positive patients. During treatment, candidate HPV-specific clones and E7-related motifs expanded in tumor.

Trimming shortened V by 5 bases and J by 4 bases, and 7 bases separated the two germline ends. CDR1 is SEHNR and CDR2 is FQNEAQ in the germline V gene (reference sequence). The CDR3 is 12 residues long. Specimen: blood, collected from a patient who underwent chemoradiotherapy. This rearrangement joins TRBV7-9 to TRBJ2-3; D call uncertain. The TCR was taken from a human donor with HPV-associated anogenital cancer. The chain's CDR3 is CASSALPDTQYF. The CDR3 region has the DNA TGTGCCAGCAGCGCCCTTCCAGATACGCAGTATTTT.